This T cell receptor (beta chain) was recovered during a study of T-cell reconstitution after alpha-beta-depleted transplantation in children listed by TCRdb under 2016. Study-wide context: Using TCR repertoire profiling, the study followed T-cell immune reconstitution in a quantitative way in children after TCRalphabeta/CD19-depleted allogeneic hematopoietic cell transplantation.

Reading the label with the study, this specimen's treatment or condition is: allogeneic hematopoietic cell transplantation with graft depleted of TCRalphabeta T cells and CD19 B cells. The transplant recipients were children given TCRalphabeta/CD19-depleted allogeneic hematopoietic cell grafts. Concerning this clonotype itself: Its binding antigen is unknown. The record has no base qualities; no much larger clone is one base away.

Libraries were constructed by PCR. Sequencer: Illumina HiSeq 2500. To normalize quantification of the TCRbeta repertoire, the TCR libraries were built with molecular barcoding that relied on unique molecular identifiers. TCRdb reworked the public reads: Q25 trimming with fastp, MiXCR clone assembly, productive beta chains retained. Identical CDR3 protein sequences are pooled into one entry, listed with their most common genes and DNA. Counted in this sample were 250,000 to 300,000 distinct CDR3 sequences; 10% of them appeared once. Of the sample, roughly 7% is held by the ten largest clones. V loses 7 bases at its end and J loses 5 bases; junction bases beyond the gene matches: 6. There are 14 amino acids in the CDR3, from cysteine to phenylalanine inclusive. The retained sequence is limited to the CDR3, 42 bases, with the frame set at the first base. The germline V gene (reference sequence) sets CDR1 to LNHDA and CDR2 to SQIVND.

The investigation overall reported the following: Over the following months the frequencies of hyperexpanded clones went down, and after one year T-cell counts and TCRbeta diversity were mostly credited to newly produced T cells. About two months after transplant, the apparently early recovery of alphabetaT-cell counts reportedly depended on just several hundred clones that had expanded rapidly and came from non-depleted graft cells. The high TCRbeta diversity at day 60 in some patients was ascribed to recipient T cells and intrathymic progenitors that had survived conditioning.

Sequencing was performed on PBMCs, taken before TCRalphabeta/CD19-depleted stem cell transplant. Recombination connected TRBV19 to TRBJ2-5, with 11 bases matching TRBD2. The clonotype comes from a boy less than two years old with acute myeloid leukemia, due to receive a stem cell transplant. The bases are TGTGCCAGTACCTCTAGCGGGAGGCGTGAGACCCAGTACTTC. Protein translation: CASTSSGRRETQYF.